Each of the 27 T cell receptor beta chains below was sequenced from the same sample in a study of blood T cell repertoires in COVID-19. TCRdb's table, derived via immunoSEQ multiplex PCR, lists solely in-frame clones and lacks some. Of fewer than 300,000 clones listed, 85% are singletons. Sample: PBMCs or T cells enriched from blood (not recorded which). These receptors all stem from a woman aged 45-59 years who had recovered from COVID-19.

About this clone: Other DNA sequences in this sample translate to the same CDR3. The rearrangement joins TRBV11-3 to TRBJ2-1, with 8 bases that match TRBD1. This CDR3 has 15 amino acids. Germline V CDR1 and CDR2: SGHNT, YENEEA. V shed 1 base, J shed 7 bases, and the junction held 6 bases outside the gene matches. The CDR3 nucleotides read TGTGCCAGCAGCTTAGTTCAGGGGGCTGGGAATGAGCAGTTCTTC. This gives the protein CASSLVQGAGNEQFF.

This clone was seen many times. The chain couples TRBV12-3 or TRBV12-4 to TRBJ1-5; D call uncertain. Trimming took off 2 bases at V and 14 bases at J, with 13 bases between the two ends. The CDR3 has 12 residues. CDR3 amino acids: CASSLLAGPKHF. The CDR3 DNA reads TGTGCCAGCAGTTTATTGGCAGGCCCAAAGCATTTT.

The chain uses TRBV30 and TRBJ1-2; no definite D call. Per the germline V gene, CDR1 is GTSNPN and CDR2 is SVGIG (reference sequence). Trimming removed 1 base from V and 8 bases from J, with 11 bases in between. This CDR3 contains 12 residues. This chain's CDR3 is CAWSGGNQGYTF. The CDR3 DNA follows: TGTGCCTGGAGTGGCGGAAATCAAGGCTACACCTTC. The full variable domain, its missing parts supplied by reference TRBV30 and TRBJ1-2, is SQTIHQWPATLVQPVGSPLSLECTVEGTSNPNLYWYRQAAGRGLQLLFYSVGIGQISSEVPQNLSASRPQDRQFILSSKKLLLSDSGFYLCAWSGGNQGYTFGSGTRLTVV.

The chain couples TRBV6-5 to TRBJ1-2; 7 bases are shared with TRBD1. The CDR3 spans 13 residues. Looked up from germline, CDR1 is MNHEY and CDR2 is SVGAGI. Trimming removed 6 bases from V and 5 bases from J; junction bases left unmatched: 6. CDR3 amino acids: CASSPGDSYGYTF. The CDR3 region has the DNA TGTGCCAGCAGCCCAGGGGACAGTTATGGCTACACCTTC.

The chain has TRBV21-1 and TRBJ1-5; the D call in the table, TRBD1, was not verified against the DNA. TRBV21-1 is a pseudogene segment. The CDR3 has 14 residues. The CDR3 is CASSKGQGHQPQHF. As DNA, the CDR3 is TGTGCCAGCAGCAAGGGACAGGGGCATCAGCCCCAGCATTTT.

This chain uses TRBV28 with TRBJ1-1, with 7 bases matching TRBD1. V lost 6 bases and J lost 5; bases outside the gene matches: 12. This CDR3 is built from 15 residues. The germline CDR1 and CDR2 sequences are MDHEN and SYDVKM. The chain's CDR3 is CASSPSRGTVTEAFF. DNA for the CDR3: TGTGCCAGCAGCCCATCACGTGGGACAGTTACTGAAGCTTTCTTT. Complete variable domain (other parts from reference TRBV28 and TRBJ1-1): DVKVTQSSRYLVKRTGEKVFLECVQDMDHENMFWYRQDPGLGLRLIYFSYDVKMKEKGDIPEGYSVSREKKERFSLILESASTNQTSMYLCASSPSRGTVTEAFFGQGTRLTVV.

The rearrangement joins TRBV28 to TRBJ1-4; no definite D call. V was trimmed by 7 bases and J by 10 bases, leaving 13 bases between them. From germline, CDR1 is MDHEN and CDR2 SYDVKM. CDR3 length: 12 amino acids. CDR3 amino acids: CASTTSGGKLFF. CDR3 sequence (DNA): TGTGCCAGCACCACGAGCGGTGGAAAACTGTTTTTT. The whole variable domain, remainder taken from reference TRBV28 and TRBJ1-4, is DVKVTQSSRYLVKRTGEKVFLECVQDMDHENMFWYRQDPGLGLRLIYFSYDVKMKEKGDIPEGYSVSREKKERFSLILESASTNQTSMYLCASTTSGGKLFFGSGTQLSVL.

This rearrangement joins TRBV6-5 to TRBJ2-7; 9 nucleotides agree with TRBD1. CDR3 length: 16 amino acids. Per the germline V gene, CDR1 is MNHEY and CDR2 is SVGAGI. V shed 2 bases, J shed 7 bases, and the junction held 12 bases outside the gene matches. The CDR3 reads CASSYPVRQGVGEQYF. Here the CDR3 DNA reads TGTGCCAGCAGTTACCCTGTACGACAGGGGGTTGGGGAGCAGTACTTC.

The rearrangement joins TRBV3-1 (or the pseudogene TRBV3-2) to TRBJ2-1, with D possibly TRBD1 on 5 matching bases. This CDR3 region has 15 residues. The V and J ends lost 2 bases and 0 bases respectively, with 8 bases between them. Germline V CDR1 and CDR2: LGHDT, YNNKEL (reference sequence). CDR3 in DNA: TGTGCCAGCAGCCAAAGGGGCAGCTCCTACAATGAGCAGTTCTTC. Translation: CASSQRGSSYNEQFF.

The CDR3 loop reads CASGQGIGVYNEQFF. The CDR3 nucleotides read TGTGCCAGCGGACAGGGGATAGGGGTTTACAATGAGCAGTTCTTC. The chain links TRBV2 to TRBJ2-1; 9 bases fit TRBD1. The CDR3 loop spans 15 amino acids. Germline CDR1 reads SNHLY; CDR2 reads FYNNEI. V lost 8 bases to trimming and J lost 4 bases; unmatched junction nucleotides: 9.

This rearrangement joins TRBV6-5 to TRBJ2-7; no reliable D call. V shed 6 bases and J shed 5 bases, with 11 bases lying between them. Germline CDR1 and CDR2: MNHEY and SVGAGI. CDR3 length: 12 residues. The CDR3 here is CASSRSTNEQYF. CDR3 sequence (DNA): TGTGCCAGCAGCCGCTCTACCAACGAGCAGTACTTC.

The chain couples TRBV11-2 to TRBJ2-5; no clear D. The germline V and J ends were trimmed by 5 bases and 0 bases, with 10 bases remaining between them. This CDR3 is built from 14 residues. Germline V lookup: CDR1 SGHAT, CDR2 FQNNGV. CDR3 in amino acids: CASSPEAYQETQYF. Written as DNA, the CDR3 is TGTGCCAGCAGCCCAGAGGCTTACCAAGAGACCCAGTACTTC.

The J gene is TRBJ2-5, the V gene TRBV15; D ambiguous. V lost 0 bases to trimming and J lost 5 bases, with 13 bases between them. The CDR3 runs to 15 residues. Germline values: CDR1 LNHNV, CDR2 YYDKDF (reference sequence). CDR3 loop: CATSRDTYLGETQYF. The CDR3 DNA reads as TGTGCCACCAGCAGAGATACCTACCTCGGGGAGACCCAGTACTTC.

J is TRBJ2-7 and V is TRBV4-2; 10 bases line up with TRBD2. Losses at the gene ends were 4 bases for V and 2 bases for J; bases not matched to a gene: 14. CDR1 and CDR2 from the germline V gene are LGHNA and YNFKEQ. The CDR3 length is 18 residues. The CDR3 nucleotides are TGTGCCAGCAGCCTTGCCCACCCGAGCGGGGGGGGACCCTACGAGCAGTACTTC. Encoded protein: CASSLAHPSGGGPYEQYF.

The gene calls are TRBV11-1 and TRBJ2-3; weak D call: TRBD1 (6 bases). The CDR3 is 17 residues long. V gave up 0 bases and J gave up 6 bases, with 19 bases separating them. From germline, CDR1 is SGHAT and CDR2 FQDESV (reference sequence). In DNA form, the CDR3 reads TGTGCCAGCAGCTTAGCTAGGGCAGGGGCGCTGTGGGATACGCAGTATTTT. This encodes CASSLARAGALWDTQYF.

V gene TRBV19 combines with J gene TRBJ1-2, with a tentative D call TRBD1 (6 bases). This CDR3 has 13 amino acids. Germline V gene lookup returns CDR1 LNHDA and CDR2 SQIVND (reference sequence). V lost 9 bases and J lost 4, with 15 bases in between. This CDR3 is CASGELGGYGYTF. DNA of the CDR3: TGTGCCAGCGGCGAGTTAGGGGGCTATGGCTACACCTTC.

J is TRBJ2-7 and V is TRBV11-2; perhaps TRBD2 as D (6 bases). This CDR3 spans 15 amino acids. V was pared by 2 bases and J by 5 bases, with 16 bases between. Germline CDR1 SGHAT, CDR2 FQNNGV. CDR3 loop: CASSLWGLAANEQYF. The CDR3 DNA reads TGTGCCAGCAGCTTATGGGGATTAGCGGCCAACGAGCAGTACTTC.

This sequence joins TRBV4-2 and TRBJ2-7, with D possibly TRBD2 on 6 matching bases. The length of the CDR3 is 13 residues. The V end was cut by 4 bases, the J end by 1 base, with 8 bases between. Germline V CDR1 and CDR2: LGHNA, YNFKEQ. The CDR3 DNA reads TGTGCCAGCAGCCGGACTATTTCCTACGAGCAGTACTTC. Its translation: CASSRTISYEQYF.

Note on this clone: This same CDR3 is encoded by further DNA sequences in the sample. DNA for the CDR3: TGCGCCAGCAGCTTGGGGACAGGGGGCTCTCACGAGCAGTACTTC. Amino acid sequence: CASSLGTGGSHEQYF. The chain employs TRBV5-1 and TRBJ2-7, with 11 nucleotides matching TRBD1. After removal of 0 bases from V and 5 bases from J, the junction contained 4 bases not matched to a gene. The CDR3 is 15 amino acids. Germline CDR1 SGHRS, CDR2 YFSETQ. The variable domain in full, completed from reference TRBV5-1 and TRBJ2-7, reads KAGVTQTPRYLIKTRGQQVTLSCSPISGHRSVSWYQQTPGQGLQFLFEYFSETQRNKGNFPGRFSGRQFSNSRSEMNVSTLELGDSALYLCASSLGTGGSHEQYFGPGTRLTVT.

The chain uses TRBV7-2 and TRBJ2-1; D might be TRBD2 (7 bases). V lost 1 base and J lost 6, with 13 bases in between. Germline assignment: CDR1 SGHTA and CDR2 FQGNSA. The CDR3 loop spans 15 amino acids. The CDR3 DNA reads TGTGCCAGCAGCTTAGTCGGGGGGCGACCCAATGAGCAGTTCTTC. It yields the protein CASSLVGGRPNEQFF. Full variable domain (remainder filled in from reference TRBV7-2 and TRBJ2-1): GAGVSQSPSNKVTEKGKDVELRCDPISGHTALYWYRQSLGQGLEFLIYFQGNSAPDKSGLPSDRFSAERTGGSVSTLTIQRTQQEDSAVYLCASSLVGGRPNEQFFGPGTRLTVL.

The chain combines TRBV7-9 with TRBJ1-4, with D possibly matching TRBD1 (6 bases). The ends were cut back, 5 bases at V and 7 bases at J, with 17 bases in the middle. Germline V gives CDR1 SEHNR, CDR2 FQNEAQ (reference sequence). This CDR3 comprises 15 residues. CDR3 bases: TGTGCCAGCAGCCCTGGTAGGGGGATGGGTGAAAAACTGTTTTTT. This translates into CASSPGRGMGEKLFF.

This clone is termed medium-sized. V usage is TRBV5-5 and J usage is TRBJ2-7; TRBD1 agrees at 8 bases. Trimming took 4 bases from V and 1 from J; bases not matched to a gene: 4. The CDR3 has 14 residues. The germline V gene encodes CDR1 SGHKS and CDR2 YYEKEE (reference sequence). This CDR3 is CASSPGDRSYEQYF. DNA of the CDR3: TGTGCCAGCAGCCCGGGGGACAGGTCCTACGAGCAGTACTTC.

V gene TRBV19 combines with J gene TRBJ1-5; the D is unclear. This CDR3 has 15 residues. Germline-derived CDR1 and CDR2 are LNHDA and SQIVND (reference sequence). The V end lost 3 bases, the J end lost 0 bases, and 9 bases lay between the germline ends. CDR3: CASSIVDYSNQPQHF. CDR3 DNA sequence: TGTGCCAGTAGTATTGTAGATTATAGCAATCAGCCCCAGCATTTT.

This rearrangement joins TRBV27 to TRBJ2-7, with a weak D call TRBD2 (6 bases). With 6 bases removed from V and 3 bases from J, the gap between germline ends came to 12 bases. Germline V gene lookup returns CDR1 MNHEY and CDR2 SMNVEV (reference sequence). The CDR3 covers 13 residues. CDR3 DNA sequence: TGTGCCAGCAGCCCGGGACTCCTCTACGAGCAGTACTTC. It translates to CASSPGLLYEQYF.

The CDR3 reads CASSVKAGANEQFF. CDR3 DNA: TGTGCCAGCAGCGTGAAGGCGGGGGCGAATGAGCAGTTCTTC. This chain joins TRBV9 and TRBJ2-1; tentatively, D is TRBD2 (7 bases). The ends were cut back, 2 bases at V and 7 bases at J, with 13 bases in the middle. CDR3 length equals 14 residues. Germline CDR1 and CDR2: SGDLS and YYNGEE.

The gene calls are TRBV30 and TRBJ1-1, with D possibly being TRBD1 (6 bases). This CDR3 has 15 amino acids. V dropped 2 bases and J dropped 4 bases, with 17 bases sitting between them. Germline V gives CDR1 GTSNPN, CDR2 SVGIG (reference sequence). DNA for the CDR3: TGTGCCTGGAGTAAACAGGGAGGGCGGTTCACTGAAGCTTTCTTT. It translates to CAWSKQGGRFTEAFF.

CDR3 nucleotide sequence: TGTGCCACCGCGACAGTGGGACACCCGAACACTGAAGCTTTCTTT. Protein: CATATVGHPNTEAFF. V is TRBV15 and J is TRBJ1-1; tentatively, D is TRBD1 (6 bases). There are 15 residues in the CDR3. The V end was cut by 8 bases, the J end by 1 base, with 17 bases between. Germline assignment: CDR1 LNHNV and CDR2 YYDKDF (reference sequence). Full variable domain (missing parts from reference TRBV15 and TRBJ1-1): DAMVIQNPRYQVTQFGKPVTLSCSQTLNHNVMYWYQQKSSQAPKLLFHYYDKDFNNEADTPDNFQSRRPNTSFCFLDIRSPGLGDTAMYLCATATVGHPNTEAFFGQGTRLTVV.